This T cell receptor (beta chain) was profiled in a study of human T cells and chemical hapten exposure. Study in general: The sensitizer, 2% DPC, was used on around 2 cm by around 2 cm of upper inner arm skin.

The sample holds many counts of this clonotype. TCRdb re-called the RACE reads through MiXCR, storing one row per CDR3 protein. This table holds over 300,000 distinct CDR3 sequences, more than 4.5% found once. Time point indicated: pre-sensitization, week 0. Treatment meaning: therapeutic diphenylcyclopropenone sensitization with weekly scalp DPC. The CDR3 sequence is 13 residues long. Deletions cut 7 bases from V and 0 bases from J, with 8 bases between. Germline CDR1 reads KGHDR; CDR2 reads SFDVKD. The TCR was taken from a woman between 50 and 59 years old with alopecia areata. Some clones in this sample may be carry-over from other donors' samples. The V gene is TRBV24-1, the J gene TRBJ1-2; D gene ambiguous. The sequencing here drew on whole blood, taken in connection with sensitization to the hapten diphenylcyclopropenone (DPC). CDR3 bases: TGTGCCACCAGCTCCCAAGCTAACTATGGCTACACCTTC. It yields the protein CATSSQANYGYTF.